The rows below give T cell receptor beta chains drawn from one sample of a study of T-cell memory formation after mild COVID-19. TCRdb recomputed calls from the 5' RACE reads with MiXCR, one row per CDR3 protein. The table lists approximately 270,000 distinct CDR3 sequences, 15% to 20% of them singletons, with around 23% in the top ten. The sequenced sample consisted of PBMCs or a T cell subset sorted from them (not recorded which). The receptors here all came from a young man who had mild COVID-19 (a few samples of this study predate the infection). Cell type and time point are not known. Both conserved end residues are part of each CDR3. A D gene is named only where the DNA matches it firmly. The size field is filled for only some rows; it gives once, few, many or a size class.

clone_size	v_call	j_call	d_call	cdr3_aa	cdr3_nt
.	TRBV7-2	TRBJ2-2	TRBD2	CASSWSRLALTGELFF	TGTGCCAGCAGCTGGTCCCGACTAGCCCTCACCGGGGAGCTGTTTTTT
.	TRBV4-1	TRBJ2-2	TRBD2	CASSQDLGLAGHTGELFF	TGCGCCAGCAGCCAAGATCTGGGGCTAGCGGGGCACACCGGGGAGCTGTTTTTT
.	TRBV2	TRBJ2-3	.	CATLLTDTQYF	TGTGCCACTCTACTCACAGATACGCAGTATTTT
few	TRBV11-2	TRBJ1-2	.	CASSPAGGYTF	TGTGCCAGCAGCCCAGCAGGCGGCTACACCTTC
few	TRBV27	TRBJ1-1	.	CASRPAGSSSAFF	TGTGCCAGCAGGCCGGCAGGGAGCTCCAGTGCTTTCTTT
many	TRBV18	TRBJ2-7	.	CASSPQGASGYEQYF	TGTGCCAGCTCACCGCAAGGGGCCTCCGGGTACGAGCAGTACTTC
.	TRBV6-2/TRBV6-3	TRBJ1-2	.	CASSYGPYYGYTF	TGTGCCAGCAGTTACGGGCCATACTATGGCTACACCTTC
few	TRBV4-1	TRBJ2-3	TRBD2	CASSQGGLAARIDTQYF	TGCGCCAGCAGCCAGGGGGGACTAGCGGCCCGCATCGATACGCAGTATTTT
few	TRBV4-1	TRBJ1-1	.	CASSLSWTDEAFF	TGCGCCAGCAGCCTTTCCTGGACTGATGAAGCTTTCTTT
once	TRBV7-2	TRBJ1-3	.	CASSPGLLGNTIYF	TGTGCCAGCAGCCCAGGGTTGTTGGGAAACACCATATATTTT
.	TRBV5-1	TRBJ2-1	.	CASRDRPDRFSYNEQFF	TGCGCCAGCAGAGACCGCCCTGACAGGTTCTCCTACAATGAGCAGTTCTTC
.	TRBV15	TRBJ2-1	.	CATRRVLGAQFF	TGTGCCACACGGCGGGTACTAGGGGCGCAGTTCTTC
few	TRBV6-4	TRBJ1-2	.	CASSKPGRTYGYTF	TGTGCCAGCAGCAAACCGGGACGGACATATGGCTACACCTTC
few	TRBV19	TRBJ2-2	.	CASSIPVNTGELFF	TGTGCCAGTAGTATACCCGTAAACACCGGGGAGCTGTTTTTT
many	TRBV5-1	TRBJ2-3	TRBD1	CASSLEGTGPGDTQYF	TGCGCCAGCAGCTTGGAGGGGACAGGGCCAGGAGATACGCAGTATTTT
few	TRBV5-4	TRBJ2-5	.	CASAPLPGETQYF	TGTGCCAGCGCACCTCTTCCGGGAGAGACCCAGTACTTC
few	TRBV28	TRBJ1-2	.	CASSLAGQSYGYTF	TGTGCCAGCAGTTTAGCGGGACAAAGCTATGGCTACACCTTC
.	TRBV29-1	TRBJ1-2	.	CSVEEIYFNGYTF	TGCAGCGTTGAAGAAATCTATTTTAATGGCTACACCTTC
few	TRBV27	TRBJ2-5	TRBD2	CASSVLAGAGVEETQYF	TGTGCCAGCAGTGTTCTAGCGGGGGCCGGGGTGGAAGAGACCCAGTACTTC
many	TRBV5-1	TRBJ1-4	.	CASSLDVATNEKLFF	TGCGCCAGCAGCTTGGATGTGGCAACTAATGAAAAACTGTTTTTT
.	TRBV5-6	TRBJ2-7	.	CASSFRVSTSHEQYF	TGTGCCAGCAGCTTTAGGGTCAGTACTTCGCACGAGCAGTACTTC
.	TRBV6-5	TRBJ2-1	.	CASSFNRAASYNEQFF	TGTGCCAGCAGTTTCAACAGGGCGGCCTCCTACAATGAGCAGTTCTTC
many	TRBV12-3/TRBV12-4	TRBJ1-1	TRBD1	CASRSGTVTEAFF	TGTGCCAGCAGATCCGGGACAGTCACTGAAGCTTTCTTT
.	TRBV4-2	TRBJ2-5	.	CASSQHEKETQYF	TGTGCCAGCAGCCAACACGAGAAAGAGACCCAGTACTTC
few	TRBV12-3/TRBV12-4	TRBJ1-5	.	CASSHGGGQPQHF	TGTGCCAGCAGTCATGGGGGGGGACAGCCCCAGCATTTT
many	TRBV6-5	TRBJ1-3	.	CASSWVAAGNTIYF	TGTGCCAGCAGTTGGGTAGCGGCTGGAAACACCATATATTTT
few	TRBV7-9	TRBJ1-1	TRBD1	CASSAPEGAGTEAFF	TGTGCCAGCAGCGCTCCAGAGGGGGCGGGCACTGAAGCTTTCTTT
.	TRBV28	TRBJ1-1	.	CASRANTEAFF	TGTGCCAGCAGAGCGAACACTGAAGCTTTCTTT
many	TRBV7-6	TRBJ2-1	.	CASSLGDEQFF	TGTGCCAGCAGCTTGGGGGATGAGCAGTTCTTC
.	TRBV5-1	TRBJ1-1	TRBD1	CASSGGTDRVEAFF	TGCGCCAGCAGCGGCGGGACCGACAGGGTGGAGGCTTTCTTT
few	TRBV5-6	TRBJ1-5	TRBD1	CASSLYTGVYQPQHF	TGTGCCAGCAGCTTGTATACAGGGGTTTACCAGCCCCAGCATTTT
many	TRBV7-2	TRBJ2-2	TRBD2	CASSLDGTSGGRELFF	TGTGCCAGCAGCTTAGATGGGACTAGCGGGGGAAGGGAGCTGTTTTTT
few	TRBV12-3/TRBV12-4	TRBJ1-6	TRBD1	CASSLTGESNSPLHF	TGTGCCAGCAGTCTTACAGGGGAGAGTAATTCACCCCTCCACTTT
many	TRBV7-3	TRBJ2-3	.	CASSLVGVRDTQYF	TGTGCCAGCAGCTTAGTAGGGGTCCGAGATACGCAGTATTTT
few	TRBV6-5	TRBJ1-1	.	CASGYGLGTEAFF	TGTGCCAGCGGATATGGGCTGGGAACTGAAGCTTTCTTT
.	TRBV7-2	TRBJ2-3	TRBD2	CASSLVAGGSTDTQYF	TGTGCCAGCAGCTTAGTTGCGGGGGGGAGCACAGATACGCAGTATTTT
few	TRBV5-1	TRBJ1-4	.	CASSLQGSFNEKLFF	TGCGCCAGCAGCTTGCAGGGCAGTTTTAATGAAAAACTGTTTTTT
.	TRBV5-1	TRBJ2-1	TRBD1	CASSLEGTENEQFF	TGCGCCAGCAGCTTGGAGGGGACAGAGAATGAGCAGTTCTTC
.	TRBV10-1	TRBJ2-6	.	CASRAITGKVTF	TGCGCCAGCAGGGCGATTACAGGGAAGGTGACTTTC
few	TRBV5-5	TRBJ2-1	.	CASSFSWYNEQFF	TGTGCCAGCAGCTTCAGTTGGTACAATGAGCAGTTCTTC
.	TRBV6-2/TRBV6-3	TRBJ2-2	.	CASSRYEELFF	TGTGCCAGCAGTCGCTACGAGGAGCTGTTTTTT
.	TRBV27	TRBJ1-5	TRBD1	CASSEAGTGGGQPQHF	TGTGCCAGCAGTGAGGCCGGGACAGGGGGCGGTCAGCCCCAGCATTTT
.	TRBV7-9	TRBJ2-4	TRBD1	CASSEGGTKNIQYF	TGTGCCAGCAGCGAAGGGGGCACCAAAAACATTCAGTACTTC
many	TRBV4-2	TRBJ2-5	TRBD2	CASSQELAGGLGETQYF	TGTGCCAGCAGCCAAGAACTAGCGGGGGGTCTTGGGGAGACCCAGTACTTC
.	TRBV6-1	TRBJ2-1	TRBD1	CASSEFGTANEQFF	TGTGCCAGCAGTGAATTCGGGACAGCCAATGAGCAGTTCTTC
few	TRBV10-3	TRBJ1-6	.	CAISESRSSYNSPLHF	TGTGCCATCAGTGAGTCCAGGAGCTCCTATAATTCACCCCTCCACTTT
.	TRBV29-1	TRBJ2-1	.	CSAGRDNNEQFF	TGCAGCGCCGGACGAGACAACAATGAGCAGTTCTTC
.	TRBV28	TRBJ1-3	TRBD1	CASSDRGLSGNTIYF	TGTGCCAGCAGTGACAGGGGGCTCTCTGGAAACACCATATATTTT
few	TRBV12-3/TRBV12-4	TRBJ1-2	.	CASSFPTGQNYGYTF	TGTGCCAGCAGTTTCCCGACCGGACAGAACTATGGCTACACCTTC
few	TRBV12-3/TRBV12-4	TRBJ1-2	.	CASSSPWANYGYTF	TGTGCCAGCAGTTCCCCCTGGGCTAACTATGGCTACACCTTC
few	TRBV7-2	TRBJ1-2	TRBD1	CASSLWGDRAYGYTF	TGTGCCAGCAGCTTATGGGGGGACAGGGCTTATGGCTACACCTTC
few	TRBV4-2	TRBJ2-1	.	CASSQEVGLYNEQFF	TGTGCCAGCAGCCAAGAGGTGGGGCTCTACAATGAGCAGTTCTTC